The 31 T cell receptor beta chains below were found in one sample sequenced in a study of blood T cell repertoires in COVID-19. The table came from immunoSEQ multiplex PCR; TCRdb's copy has only in-frame clones and leaves some out. This table has 450,000 or so clones, about 92% appearing once. Sequencing was done on a sample of PBMCs or T cells enriched from blood (not recorded which). Every receptor here comes from a man in his late teens or twenties who had recovered from COVID-19.

CDR3 sequence (DNA): TGTGCCTGGACTACGACCACCGCGACTGCTCGTAGCGGGGGTCGAGAGACCCAGTACTTC. Protein product: CAWTTTTATARSGGRETQYF. J is TRBJ2-5 and V is TRBV30; TRBD2 agrees at 9 bases. Germline CDR1 and CDR2: GTSNPN and SVGIG (reference sequence). The CDR3 is 20 residues long. Germline trimming cut 4 bases from V and 4 bases from J; bases unmatched to any gene: 25.

The chain uses TRBV5-6 and TRBJ2-5; D remains unclear. CDR1 and CDR2 (germline): SGHDT, YYEEEE. The CDR3 is 14 residues long. Trimming pared 0 bases from V and 3 bases from J, leaving 9 bases between. CDR3: CASSLASVKETQYF. The CDR3 coding sequence is TGTGCCAGCAGCTTGGCTTCAGTAAAAGAGACCCAGTACTTC.

The rearrangement joins TRBV11-2 to TRBJ1-1, with 9 bases matching TRBD1. The CDR3 spans 16 residues. V gave up 5 bases and J gave up 6 bases; unmatched junction bases: 13. The germline CDR1 and CDR2 sequences are SGHAT and FQNNGV. In nucleotides, the CDR3 is TGTGCCAGCAGCGAACGGGTAGGGACAGGGTATTCTGAAGCTTTCTTT. Protein: CASSERVGTGYSEAFF.

The chain links TRBV28 to TRBJ1-2; D not certain. From germline, CDR1 is MDHEN and CDR2 SYDVKM. The CDR3 sequence is 14 residues long. Trimming stripped 5 bases from V and 2 bases from J, with 12 bases between. The CDR3 DNA reads as TGTGCCAGCAGTGTAATACTGGTAAACTATGGCTACACCTTC. It encodes CASSVILVNYGYTF.

The chain links TRBV2 to TRBJ1-6; D is ambiguous. Germline-derived CDR1 and CDR2 are SNHLY and FYNNEI. Trimming shortened V by 7 bases and J by 10 bases, and 14 bases separated the two germline ends. The CDR3 is made up of 13 amino acids. The DNA for the CDR3 is TGTGCCAGCATGGATAATATGAGGTCACCCCTCCACTTT. The encoded protein is CASMDNMRSPLHF.

The genes are TRBV11-2 and TRBJ2-4; D possibly corresponds to TRBD1 (6 bases). This CDR3 region has 14 residues. Germline V gives CDR1 SGHAT, CDR2 FQNNGV. Trimming cost V 2 bases and J 4 bases, with 9 bases left between them. CDR3 in amino acids: CASSLTGTKNIQYF. CDR3 DNA sequence: TGTGCCAGCAGCTTAACAGGGACGAAAAACATTCAGTACTTC.

This chain's CDR3 is CASRDGGYGYTF. The CDR3 DNA sequence: TGTGCCAGCAGAGATGGAGGCTATGGCTACACCTTC. V and J are TRBV28 and TRBJ1-2; the D is unclear. CDR1 and CDR2 from the germline V gene are MDHEN and SYDVKM. V was trimmed by 6 bases and J by 4 bases, leaving 9 bases between them. The CDR3 spans 12 residues.

This chain links TRBV7-8 with TRBJ2-7; 10 nucleotides align to TRBD2. Trimming took 3 bases from V and 5 from J; bases not matched to a gene: 7. This CDR3 comprises 15 residues. CDR1 is SGHVS, CDR2 FQNEAQ, per germline. CDR3 coding DNA: TGTGCCAGCAGCTTTGCCGGGACTAGCGACCACGAGCAGTACTTC. It is translated as CASSFAGTSDHEQYF.

The chain is built from TRBV7-9 and TRBJ2-2; 10 bases fit TRBD1. The CDR3 is made up of 14 amino acids. V was pared by 6 bases and J by 6 bases, with 4 bases of the junction left unmatched. The germline gives CDR1 SEHNR, CDR2 FQNEAQ (reference sequence). DNA of the CDR3: TGTGCCAGCAGGCAGACAGGGGGCGCCGGGGAGCTGTTTTTT. It translates to CASRQTGGAGELFF.

The J gene is TRBJ2-1, the V gene TRBV25-1; D possibly corresponds to TRBD2 (6 bases). Germline lookup yields CDR1 MGHDK and CDR2 SYGVNS. V dropped 0 bases and J dropped 7 bases, with 7 bases sitting between them. The CDR3 is made up of 13 amino acids. CDR3 sequence (DNA): TGTGCCAGCAGTGAATATGGGGGGAATGAGCAGTTCTTC. Translation gives CASSEYGGNEQFF.

The V gene is TRBV30, the J gene TRBJ1-4; 8 nucleotides match TRBD1. V lost 0 bases and J lost 8; bases outside the gene matches: 11. Germline CDR1 GTSNPN, CDR2 SVGIG (reference sequence). This CDR3 has 16 amino acids. The CDR3 is CAWSVQIGQGREKLFF. Here the CDR3 DNA reads TGTGCCTGGAGTGTACAAATCGGACAGGGTCGGGAAAAACTGTTTTTT.

The chain links TRBV5-8 to TRBJ1-6; 7 nucleotides agree with TRBD1. The CDR3 is 16 residues long. V lost 0 bases, J lost 9 bases, and 9 bases stayed unmatched. Germline CDR1 reads SGHTS; CDR2 reads YDEGEE. CDR3 sequence: CASSLVGTASGSPLHF. The CDR3 DNA is TGTGCCAGCAGCTTGGTCGGGACAGCCTCTGGTTCACCCCTCCACTTT.

The V gene is TRBV24-1, the J gene TRBJ2-7; D is perhaps TRBD1 (5 bases). The CDR3 totals 15 residues. Germline-derived CDR1 and CDR2 are KGHDR and SFDVKD. The V and J ends lost 3 bases and 0 bases respectively, with 11 bases between them. This chain's CDR3 is CATSDTDTSSYEQYF. The CDR3 bases are TGTGCCACCAGTGATACGGACACCTCCTCCTACGAGCAGTACTTC.

The chain carries TRBV18 and TRBJ1-1; D may be TRBD1 (5 bases). The ends were cut back, 2 bases at V and 1 base at J, with 8 bases in the middle. Germline V gene sequence: CDR1 KGHSH, CDR2 LQKENI. The CDR3 has 14 amino acids. The CDR3 coding sequence is TGTGCCAGCTCACCAATAACAGGGAACACTGAAGCTTTCTTT. Protein product: CASSPITGNTEAFF.

The chain uses TRBV28 and TRBJ1-4; TRBD1 is a possible D gene (5 bases). The CDR3 is 14 amino acids. V was trimmed by 5 bases and J by 8 bases, leaving 15 bases between them. Germline CDR1 is MDHEN and CDR2 is SYDVKM. CDR3 amino acids: CASSGDSSREKLFF. In DNA, the CDR3 is TGTGCCAGCAGTGGCGACAGTTCTAGGGAAAAACTGTTTTTT.

The V and J genes are TRBV15 and TRBJ1-1; D may be TRBD1 (6 bases). Trimming left V 3 bases short and J 7 bases short, with 12 bases between. From germline, CDR1 is LNHNV and CDR2 YYDKDF (reference sequence). This CDR3 is built from 13 residues. This CDR3 reads CATSRDRHLEAFF. Written as DNA, the CDR3 is TGTGCCACCAGCAGGGACAGACACCTTGAAGCTTTCTTT.

In DNA form, the CDR3 reads TGTGCCAGCACCCTGGGACAGAGCTCCTACAATGAGCAGTTCTTC. The encoded protein is CASTLGQSSYNEQFF. The chain combines TRBV11-2 with TRBJ2-1, with 7 positions matching TRBD1. The CDR3 extends over 15 amino acids. With V trimmed by 7 bases and J by 0 bases, 6 bases remained unmatched. Germline CDR1 and CDR2: SGHAT and FQNNGV.

This clone was recorded only once. This chain connects TRBV7-8 to TRBJ1-1; D remains unclear. The V end lost 4 bases, the J end lost 6 bases, and 12 bases lay between the germline ends. The CDR3 loop spans 13 amino acids. The germline CDR1 and CDR2 sequences are SGHVS and FQNEAQ. CDR3 in amino acids: CASSSFAEAEAFF. The CDR3 nucleotides are TGTGCCAGCAGCTCTTTCGCTGAGGCTGAAGCTTTCTTT.

The chain links TRBV18 to TRBJ2-4; 7 bases agree with TRBD1. The CDR3 loop spans 15 amino acids. V was pared by 6 bases and J by 2 bases, with 7 bases of the junction left unmatched. Per the germline V gene, CDR1 is KGHSH and CDR2 is LQKENI. CDR3 amino acids: CASSPDRVSKNIQYF. The DNA of the CDR3 is TGTGCCAGCTCCCCAGACAGGGTCTCCAAAAACATTCAGTACTTC.

V is TRBV9 and J is TRBJ1-2, with 8 nucleotides matching TRBD1. V lost 3 bases, J lost 8 bases, and 6 bases stayed unmatched. CDR1 is SGDLS, CDR2 YYNGEE, per germline. The CDR3 has 13 residues. Written as DNA, the CDR3 is TGTGCCAGCAGCGCTCAGGGGGCGGTAGGCTACACCTTC. As protein: CASSAQGAVGYTF.

The chain uses TRBV4-2 and TRBJ1-3, with D perhaps TRBD1 (5 bases). Per the germline V gene, CDR1 is LGHNA and CDR2 is YNFKEQ. The CDR3 loop spans 15 amino acids. Trimming pared 8 bases from V and 0 bases from J, leaving 14 bases between. The CDR3 DNA is TGTGCCAGCGGGGCCCCGGGCTCCTCTGGAAACACCATATATTTT. It specifies CASGAPGSSGNTIYF.

J is TRBJ1-2 and V is TRBV7-9; 8 bases align to TRBD1. J lost 1 base, V lost 3 bases, and 10 bases had no gene match. Germline assignment: CDR1 SEHNR and CDR2 FQNEAQ (reference sequence). The CDR3 is 17 residues long. In nucleotides, the CDR3 is TGTGCCAGCAGCTTTAAGACAGGGGAGAAGTTTAACTATGGCTACACCTTC. Translation: CASSFKTGEKFNYGYTF. Using reference TRBV7-9 and TRBJ1-2 for the parts outside the CDR3, the full variable domain is DTGVSQNPRHKITKRGQNVTFRCDPISEHNRLYWYRQTLGQGPEFLTYFQNEAQLEKSRLLSDRFSAERPKGSFSTLEIQRTEQGDSAMYLCASSFKTGEKFNYGYTFGSGTRLTVV.

The chain employs TRBV19 and TRBJ1-1; 8 bases fit TRBD1. Germline lookup yields CDR1 LNHDA and CDR2 SQIVND (reference sequence). The CDR3 runs to 17 residues. The V and J ends lost 5 bases and 3 bases, in that order; junction bases with no gene match: 14. The DNA of the CDR3 is TGTGCCAGTAGTCCACGGGACAGGCCGATTCTATACACTGAAGCTTTCTTT. It specifies CASSPRDRPILYTEAFF.

The chain recombines TRBV9 with TRBJ1-6; the D is unclear. V was clipped by 0 bases and J by 7 bases, with 11 bases between them. The V gene's germline CDR1 is SGDLS and CDR2 YYNGEE. CDR3 length: 15 amino acids. The CDR3 protein is CASSVDPRRNSPLHF. CDR3 coding DNA: TGTGCCAGCAGCGTAGACCCGCGGAGGAATTCACCCCTCCACTTT.

For this clone: An end of the junction does not agree with germline; a read error may underlie this. V usage is TRBV19 and J usage is TRBJ1-2; 10 positions match TRBD1. The CDR3 has 16 amino acids. CDR1 is LNHDA and CDR2 is SQIVND in the germline V gene (reference sequence). CDR3 DNA: TGTGCCAGTAGGATAGCACCGGGACAGGGGACCTATGGCTACACCTTC. Translation: CASRIAPGQGTYGYTF. The full variable domain, with the rest looked up from reference TRBV19 and TRBJ1-2, is DGGITQSPKYLFRKEGQNVTLSCEQNLNHDAMYWYRQDPGQGLRLIYYSQIVNDFQKGDIAEGYSVSREKKESFPLTVTSAQKNPTAFYLCASRIAPGQGTYGYTFGSGTRLTVV.

The count of this clone is one. The chain employs TRBV4-1 and TRBJ1-5, with a weak D call TRBD1 (5 bases). Trimming took off 0 bases at V and 7 bases at J, with 13 bases between the two ends. The CDR3 length is 15 residues. Germline V gives CDR1 MGHRA, CDR2 YSYEKL. The chain's CDR3 is CASSQDREVRQPQHF. DNA of the CDR3: TGCGCCAGCAGCCAAGACAGGGAAGTCAGGCAGCCCCAGCATTTT.

This clone has just one count. The chain recombines TRBV27 with TRBJ2-7; D call uncertain. V lost 0 bases and J 2 bases, leaving 5 bases between the germline ends. Germline V gene data show CDR1 as MNHEY and CDR2 as SMNVEV (reference sequence). The length of the CDR3 is 13 residues. The CDR3 nucleotides read TGTGCCAGCAGTTTATCATCCACCTACGAGCAGTACTTC. Translating gives CASSLSSTYEQYF.

V usage is TRBV27 and J usage is TRBJ2-7; D possibly corresponds to TRBD2 (6 bases). CDR1 is MNHEY, CDR2 SMNVEV, per germline (reference sequence). V was shortened by 8 bases and J by 3 bases, with 23 bases between the two germline ends. CDR3 length equals 16 residues. CDR3 DNA: TGTGCCAGCTCAAACGATTCCCCCGGGGGAGACTACGAGCAGTACTTC. It encodes CASSNDSPGGDYEQYF.

The rearrangement uses TRBV19 and TRBJ2-1; 14 bases map to TRBD2. Germline CDR1 LNHDA, CDR2 SQIVND (reference sequence). CDR3 length: 18 amino acids. J gave up 0 bases and V 5 bases, and 6 bases lay outside the gene matches. The CDR3 loop is CASSPGLAGGLSYNEQFF. In nucleotides, the CDR3 is TGTGCCAGTAGTCCTGGACTAGCGGGAGGCCTCTCCTACAATGAGCAGTTCTTC.

The chain links TRBV5-1 to TRBJ1-1, with D perhaps matching TRBD1 (6 bases). Trimming removed 2 bases from V and 7 bases from J, with 9 bases in between. From germline, CDR1 is SGHRS and CDR2 YFSETQ. The CDR3 runs 12 residues. CDR3 nucleotides: TGCGCCAGCAGCTTAGACAGGTTTGAAGCTTTCTTT. It encodes CASSLDRFEAFF.

V usage is TRBV5-1 and J usage is TRBJ2-5; D gene uncertain. V was shortened by 0 bases and J by 0 bases, with 12 bases between the two germline ends. The CDR3 sequence is 16 residues long. CDR1 is SGHRS, CDR2 YFSETQ, per germline. The CDR3 region has the DNA TGCGCCAGCAGCTTGGCTGCAGGCAAGTACCAAGAGACCCAGTACTTC. Its protein is CASSLAAGKYQETQYF.